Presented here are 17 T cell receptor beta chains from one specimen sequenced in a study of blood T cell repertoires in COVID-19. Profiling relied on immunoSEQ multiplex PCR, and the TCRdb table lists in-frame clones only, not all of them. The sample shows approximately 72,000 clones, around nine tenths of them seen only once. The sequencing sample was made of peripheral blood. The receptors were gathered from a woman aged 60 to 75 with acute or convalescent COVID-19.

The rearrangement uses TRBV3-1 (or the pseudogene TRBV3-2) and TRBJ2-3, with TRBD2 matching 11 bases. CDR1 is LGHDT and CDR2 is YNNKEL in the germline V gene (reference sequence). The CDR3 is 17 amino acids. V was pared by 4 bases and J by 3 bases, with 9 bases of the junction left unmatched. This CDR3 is CASSRRSGTSGTDTQYF. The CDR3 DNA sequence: TGTGCCAGCAGCCGCCGGTCCGGGACTAGCGGTACAGATACGCAGTATTTT.

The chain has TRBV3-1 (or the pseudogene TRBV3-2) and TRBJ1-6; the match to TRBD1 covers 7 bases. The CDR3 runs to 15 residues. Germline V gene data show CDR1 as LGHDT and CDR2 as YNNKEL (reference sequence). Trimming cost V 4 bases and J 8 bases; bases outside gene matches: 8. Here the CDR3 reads CASSLLTGVDSPLHF. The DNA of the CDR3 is TGTGCCAGCAGCCTTTTAACAGGGGTGGATTCACCCCTCCACTTT.

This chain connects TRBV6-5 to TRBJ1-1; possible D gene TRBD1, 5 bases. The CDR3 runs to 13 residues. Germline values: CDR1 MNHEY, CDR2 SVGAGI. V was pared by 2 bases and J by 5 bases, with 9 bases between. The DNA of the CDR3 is TGTGCCAGCAGTTACGCAGGGTCGACTGAAGCTTTCTTT. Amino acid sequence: CASSYAGSTEAFF.

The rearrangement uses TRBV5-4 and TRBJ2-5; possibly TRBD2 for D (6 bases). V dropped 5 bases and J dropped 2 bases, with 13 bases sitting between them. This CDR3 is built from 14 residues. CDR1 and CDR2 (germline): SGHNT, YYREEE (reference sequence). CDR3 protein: CASRRGWEQETQYF. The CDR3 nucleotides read TGTGCCAGCAGGCGGGGTTGGGAACAAGAGACCCAGTACTTC.

The DNA of the CDR3 is TGTGCCAGCAGCCAGAATGCAGGGGGCGTCTATGGCTACACCTTC. Translated: CASSQNAGGVYGYTF. The rearrangement joins TRBV7-9 to TRBJ1-2; 8 bases fit TRBD1. The CDR3 runs to 15 residues. V lost 5 bases and J lost 4; bases outside the gene matches: 9. The germline gives CDR1 SEHNR, CDR2 FQNEAQ (reference sequence).

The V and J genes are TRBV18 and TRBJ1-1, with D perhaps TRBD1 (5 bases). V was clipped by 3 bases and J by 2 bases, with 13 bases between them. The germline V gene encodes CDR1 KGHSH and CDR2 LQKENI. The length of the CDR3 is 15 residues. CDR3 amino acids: CASSPLGRTNTEAFF. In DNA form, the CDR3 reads TGTGCCAGCTCACCCTTAGGACGGACAAACACTGAAGCTTTCTTT.

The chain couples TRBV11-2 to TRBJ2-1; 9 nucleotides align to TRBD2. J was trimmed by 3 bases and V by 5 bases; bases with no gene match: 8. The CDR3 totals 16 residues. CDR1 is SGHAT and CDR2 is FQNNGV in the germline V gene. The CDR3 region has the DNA TGTGCCAGCAGCACCGTAGCGGGGGAAAACTACAATGAGCAGTTCTTC. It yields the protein CASSTVAGENYNEQFF.

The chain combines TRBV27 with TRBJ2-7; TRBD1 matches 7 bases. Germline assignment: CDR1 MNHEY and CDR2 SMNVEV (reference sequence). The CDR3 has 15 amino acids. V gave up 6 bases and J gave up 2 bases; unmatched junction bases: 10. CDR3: CASRKPGTATYEQYF. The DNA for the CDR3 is TGTGCCAGCAGGAAGCCCGGGACAGCAACCTACGAGCAGTACTTC.

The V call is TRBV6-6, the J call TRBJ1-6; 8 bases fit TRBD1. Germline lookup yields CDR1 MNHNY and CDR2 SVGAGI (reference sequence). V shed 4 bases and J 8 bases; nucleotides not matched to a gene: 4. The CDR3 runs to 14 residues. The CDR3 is CASSSGQDHSPLHF. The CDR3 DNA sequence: TGTGCCAGCAGTTCGGGACAGGACCATTCACCCCTCCACTTT.

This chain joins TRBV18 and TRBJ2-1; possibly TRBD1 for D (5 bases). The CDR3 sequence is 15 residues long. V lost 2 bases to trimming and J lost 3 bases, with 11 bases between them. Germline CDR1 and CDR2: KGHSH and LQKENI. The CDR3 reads CASSPGRAVYNEQFF. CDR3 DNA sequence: TGTGCCAGCTCACCAGGCAGGGCAGTCTACAATGAGCAGTTCTTC.

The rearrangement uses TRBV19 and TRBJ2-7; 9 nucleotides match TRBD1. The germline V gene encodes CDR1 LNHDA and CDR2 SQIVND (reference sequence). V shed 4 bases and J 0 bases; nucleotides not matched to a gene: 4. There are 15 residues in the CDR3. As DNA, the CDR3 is TGTGCCAGTAGTACGAGGGACAGGGACTCCTACGAGCAGTACTTC. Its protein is CASSTRDRDSYEQYF.

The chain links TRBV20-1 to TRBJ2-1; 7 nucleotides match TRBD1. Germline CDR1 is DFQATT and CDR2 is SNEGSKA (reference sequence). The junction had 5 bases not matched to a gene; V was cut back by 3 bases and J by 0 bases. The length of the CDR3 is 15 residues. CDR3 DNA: TGCAGTGCTAGTAGGGGGCGGAGCTCCTACAATGAGCAGTTCTTC. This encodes CSASRGRSSYNEQFF.

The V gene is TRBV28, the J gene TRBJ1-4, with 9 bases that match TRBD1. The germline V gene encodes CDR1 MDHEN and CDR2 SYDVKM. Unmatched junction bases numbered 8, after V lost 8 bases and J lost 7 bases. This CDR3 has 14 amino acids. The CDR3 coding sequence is TGTGCCAGCCTACCGGGACAGGGTGGTGAAAAACTGTTTTTT. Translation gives CASLPGQGGEKLFF.

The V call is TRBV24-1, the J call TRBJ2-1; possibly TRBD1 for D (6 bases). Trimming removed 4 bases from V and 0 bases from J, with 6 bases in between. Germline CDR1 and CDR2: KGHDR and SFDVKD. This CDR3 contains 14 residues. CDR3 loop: CATSEGGSYNEQFF. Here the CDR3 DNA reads TGTGCCACCAGTGAAGGGGGCTCCTACAATGAGCAGTTCTTC.

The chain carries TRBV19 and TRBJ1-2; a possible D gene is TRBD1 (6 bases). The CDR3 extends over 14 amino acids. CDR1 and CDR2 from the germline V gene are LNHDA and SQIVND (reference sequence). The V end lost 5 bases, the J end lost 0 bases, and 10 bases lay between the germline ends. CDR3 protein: CASSAQGTNYGYTF. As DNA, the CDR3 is TGTGCCAGTAGTGCGCAGGGGACTAACTATGGCTACACCTTC.

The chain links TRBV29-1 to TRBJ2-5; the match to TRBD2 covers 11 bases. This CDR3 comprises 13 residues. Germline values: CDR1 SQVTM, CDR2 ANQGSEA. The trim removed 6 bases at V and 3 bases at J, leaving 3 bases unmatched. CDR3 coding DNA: TGCAGCGTCCAGACTAGCGGGGAAGAGACCCAGTACTTC. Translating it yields CSVQTSGEETQYF.

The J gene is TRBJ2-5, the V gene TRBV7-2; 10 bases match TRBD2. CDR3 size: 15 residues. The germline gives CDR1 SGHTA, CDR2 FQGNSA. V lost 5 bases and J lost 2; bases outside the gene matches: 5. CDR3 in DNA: TGTGCCAGCAGCCCGAGGACTAGCGGACAAGAGACCCAGTACTTC. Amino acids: CASSPRTSGQETQYF.